Presented here are 17 T cell receptor beta chains from one specimen sequenced in a study of blood T cell repertoires in COVID-19. TCRdb keeps only in-frame clones here, not all; method: immunoSEQ multiplex PCR. Here the sample spans around 73,000 clones, approximately 71% being singletons. The sample taken for sequencing was peripheral blood. The source is a man between 65 and 85 years old with COVID-19, enrolled during active disease.

The genes are TRBV24-1 and TRBJ2-1; 8 nucleotides line up with TRBD2. After removal of 5 bases from V and 5 bases from J, the junction contained 10 bases not matched to a gene. Germline V CDR1 and CDR2: KGHDR, SFDVKD. The CDR3 runs to 16 residues. CDR3 in DNA: TGTGCCACCAGTGCCCAGGGAGCGGGAGTCAACAATGAGCAGTTCTTC. Translation: CATSAQGAGVNNEQFF.

The rearrangement uses TRBV5-4 and TRBJ2-3, with D possibly matching TRBD1 (5 bases). The CDR3 spans 14 residues. Per germline, CDR1 SGHNT and CDR2 YYREEE (reference sequence). V was trimmed by 4 bases and J by 0 bases, leaving 9 bases between them. The CDR3 is CASSRTTSTDTQYF. CDR3 bases: TGTGCCAGCAGCAGGACAACTAGCACAGATACGCAGTATTTT.

The rearrangement joins TRBV28 to TRBJ2-7; 8 nucleotides agree with TRBD1. The CDR3 sequence is 13 residues long. Germline V gene sequence: CDR1 MDHEN, CDR2 SYDVKM. J lost 5 bases, V lost 6 bases, and 6 bases had no gene match. As DNA, the CDR3 is TGTGCCAGCAGACGGACAGGGCTTGACGAGCAGTACTTC. Amino acids: CASRRTGLDEQYF.

The chain couples TRBV5-1 to TRBJ2-2, with TRBD2 matching 10 bases. The V gene end was trimmed by 3 bases and the J gene end by 3 bases; junction bases not matched to a gene: 5. The germline V gene has CDR1 SGHRS and CDR2 YFSETQ. This CDR3 is built from 16 residues. This CDR3 is CASSSGTSADTGELFF. CDR3 nucleotide sequence: TGCGCCAGCAGCTCCGGGACTAGCGCCGACACCGGGGAGCTGTTTTTT.

This clone was found a few times. The chain recombines TRBV7-2 with TRBJ2-7; 9 bases fit TRBD2. Per germline, CDR1 SGHTA and CDR2 FQGNSA. The CDR3 covers 16 residues. V was clipped by 5 bases and J by 2 bases; unmatched bases: 10. The CDR3 nucleotides read TGTGCCAGCAGCCCAAGTCGGGCTAGCGGGGCCTACGAGCAGTACTTC. As protein: CASSPSRASGAYEQYF.

The gene calls are TRBV10-2 and TRBJ2-1; 11 bases align to TRBD2. The CDR3 loop spans 14 amino acids. V gave up 4 bases and J gave up 4 bases; unmatched junction bases: 0. CDR1 and CDR2 from the germline V gene are WSHSY and SAAADI. The DNA of the CDR3 is TGCGCCAGCAGTGGACTAGCGGGGTACAATGAGCAGTTCTTC. This encodes CASSGLAGYNEQFF.

The V gene is TRBV18, the J gene TRBJ2-3; 11 bases are shared with TRBD1. Unmatched junction bases numbered 6, after V lost 5 bases and J lost 5 bases. CDR1 is KGHSH and CDR2 is LQKENI in the germline V gene. The CDR3 is made up of 15 amino acids. The CDR3, as DNA: TGTGCCAGCTCATCATGGACAGGGGGCGGAGATACGCAGTATTTT. Its translation is CASSSWTGGGDTQYF. Full variable domain (outside the CDR3, taken from reference TRBV18 and TRBJ2-3): NAGVMQNPRHLVRRRGQEARLRCSPMKGHSHVYWYRQLPEEGLKFMVYLQKENIIDESGMPKERFSAEFPKEGPSILRIQQVVRGDSAAYFCASSSWTGGGDTQYFGPGTRLTVL.

This clone appeared a few times. CDR3 bases: TGCGCCAGCAGCCAAATTAGGAGCCTAGGCTACACCTTC. This translates into CASSQIRSLGYTF. This sequence joins TRBV4-1 and TRBJ1-2; D gene ambiguous. The germline CDR1 and CDR2 sequences are MGHRA and YSYEKL. V lost 2 bases and J 8 bases, leaving 12 bases between the germline ends. CDR3 length: 13 amino acids.

The rearrangement uses TRBV18 and TRBJ1-2, with TRBD1 identical over 7 bases. J was trimmed by 4 bases and V by 3 bases; bases with no gene match: 2. This CDR3 is built from 13 residues. Germline lookup yields CDR1 KGHSH and CDR2 LQKENI. The CDR3 loop reads CASSPPGGYGYTF. DNA for the CDR3: TGTGCCAGCTCACCCCCAGGGGGCTATGGCTACACCTTC.

This clone was recorded once. The chain links TRBV5-5 to TRBJ2-7; D may be TRBD1 (6 bases). Germline V gene sequence: CDR1 SGHKS, CDR2 YYEKEE (reference sequence). V lost 2 bases, J lost 2 bases, and 14 bases lay in between. This CDR3 comprises 15 residues. The CDR3 DNA reads TGTGCCAGCAGCTTTGACAACAGGGTCGCCTACGAGCAGTACTTC. It codes for CASSFDNRVAYEQYF.

This sequence joins TRBV7-9 and TRBJ2-1, with 7 bases that match TRBD2. CDR1 SEHNR and CDR2 FQNEAQ come from the germline V gene (reference sequence). With 0 bases clipped from V and 1 base from J, the junction kept 6 bases outside the gene matches. This CDR3 spans 17 amino acids. As DNA, the CDR3 is TGTGCCAGCAGCTTAGCGCTATCGGGAGGATCCTACAATGAGCAGTTCTTC. Translated: CASSLALSGGSYNEQFF.

The V and J genes are TRBV28 and TRBJ2-1; 10 nucleotides line up with TRBD2. V shed 3 bases, J shed 8 bases, and the junction held 7 bases outside the gene matches. Per germline, CDR1 MDHEN and CDR2 SYDVKM. There are 15 residues in the CDR3. The CDR3 sequence is CASSFASGRRDEQFF. In DNA form, the CDR3 reads TGTGCCAGCAGTTTTGCTAGCGGGAGAAGGGATGAGCAGTTCTTC.

The chain recombines TRBV7-3 with TRBJ2-3; 8 bases align to TRBD2. CDR3 size: 15 residues. Per germline, CDR1 SGHTA and CDR2 FQGTGA. J gave up 1 base and V 5 bases, and 5 bases lay outside the gene matches. The chain's CDR3 is CASSHTSGGTDTQYF. DNA of the CDR3: TGTGCCAGCAGCCACACTAGCGGAGGCACAGATACGCAGTATTTT.

This clone was seen just once. The chain joins TRBV5-1 to TRBJ1-1; 7 bases are a match to TRBD1. Germline values: CDR1 SGHRS, CDR2 YFSETQ. With 4 bases clipped from V and 4 bases from J, the junction kept 13 bases outside the gene matches. This CDR3 spans 16 amino acids. This chain's CDR3 is CASSILTGPASTEAFF. The CDR3 region has the DNA TGCGCCAGCAGCATTCTGACAGGGCCGGCGAGCACTGAAGCTTTCTTT.

The chain uses TRBV29-1 and TRBJ2-7; perhaps TRBD2 as D (5 bases). Germline loops: CDR1 SQVTM, CDR2 ANQGSEA. The CDR3 runs to 13 residues. V was clipped by 4 bases and J by 7 bases, with 17 bases between them. The CDR3 sequence: CSVASGRRGEQYF. The CDR3 DNA is TGCAGCGTTGCCTCGGGCCGGAGAGGGGAGCAGTACTTC.

The genes are TRBV19 and TRBJ1-1; 10 nucleotides agree with TRBD1. V shed 3 bases, J shed 1 base, and the junction held 5 bases outside the gene matches. CDR3 length: 16 amino acids. CDR1 is LNHDA and CDR2 is SQIVND in the germline V gene (reference sequence). CDR3 residues: CASSIGTGASNTEAFF. The CDR3 DNA sequence: TGTGCCAGTAGTATTGGGACAGGGGCCTCGAACACTGAAGCTTTCTTT.

This clone was observed a handful of times. The J gene is TRBJ2-7, the V gene TRBV28; 7 bases map to TRBD1. The junction had 6 bases not matched to a gene; V was cut back by 3 bases and J by 4 bases. The length of the CDR3 is 14 residues. Per germline, CDR1 MDHEN and CDR2 SYDVKM. The CDR3 reads CASSLYRGWYEQYF. In DNA form, the CDR3 reads TGTGCCAGCAGTTTGTACAGGGGATGGTACGAGCAGTACTTC.